A single sample gave rise to the 27 T cell receptor beta chains below, sequenced in a study of blood T cell repertoires in COVID-19. Profiled with immunoSEQ multiplex PCR; TCRdb holds only in-frame clones, not every one. The sample shows under 200,000 clones, 65% to 85% of them seen only once. Material for sequencing was peripheral blood. The receptors were sampled from a woman aged 60-70 years with acute or convalescent COVID-19.

This chain joins TRBV7-9 and TRBJ1-5; 11 bases are shared with TRBD1. The CDR3 extends over 19 amino acids. V was pared by 6 bases and J by 3 bases, with 16 bases of the junction left unmatched. CDR1 and CDR2 (germline): SEHNR, FQNEAQ (reference sequence). CDR3 region: CASSSSRDRGTYDNQPQHF. CDR3 in DNA: TGTGCCAGCAGTTCCTCCCGGGACAGGGGGACCTATGACAATCAGCCCCAGCATTTT.

The gene calls are TRBV24-1 and TRBJ2-5; the D gene is possibly TRBD2 (7 bases). Trimming cost V 1 base and J 7 bases, with 18 bases left between them. Germline CDR1 and CDR2: KGHDR and SFDVKD. The CDR3 runs 16 residues. The CDR3 DNA follows: TGTGCCACCAGTGATTTTGGCGGGGGCCCCGTCGGGACCCAGTACTTC. Encoded protein: CATSDFGGGPVGTQYF.

The rearrangement links TRBV3-1 (or the pseudogene TRBV3-2) to TRBJ2-7; 9 nucleotides agree with TRBD2. V lost 2 bases, J lost 4 bases, and 6 bases stayed unmatched. Germline V gene data show CDR1 as LGHDT and CDR2 as YNNKEL (reference sequence). The CDR3 spans 15 residues. This CDR3 is CASSQTSGRKYEQYF. The CDR3 region has the DNA TGTGCCAGCAGCCAAACTAGCGGGCGGAAATACGAGCAGTACTTC.

The chain employs TRBV5-6 and TRBJ2-7, with 14 bases matching TRBD2. This CDR3 has 18 residues. Per germline, CDR1 SGHDT and CDR2 YYEEEE. V lost 3 bases, J lost 3 bases, and 11 bases stayed unmatched. In nucleotides, the CDR3 is TGTGCCAGCAGCTCTGGACTAGCGGGGGGCCCATTCAGCTACGAGCAGTACTTC. This gives the protein CASSSGLAGGPFSYEQYF.

In its sample, this clone was seen a few times. The chain combines TRBV7-2 with TRBJ1-2; D gene uncertain. V was pared by 1 base and J by 4 bases, with 19 bases between. This CDR3 has 17 residues. Per the germline V gene, CDR1 is SGHTA and CDR2 is FQGNSA. CDR3 nucleotide sequence: TGTGCCAGCAGCTTAGAAGGCGGCCGCAAGGCCCCCTATGGCTACACCTTC. Its protein product is CASSLEGGRKAPYGYTF.

This chain links TRBV7-2 with TRBJ2-3; tentatively, D is TRBD2 (6 bases). Trimming left V 3 bases short and J 9 bases short, with 10 bases between. The CDR3 totals 12 residues. In germline, CDR1 is SGHTA, CDR2 FQGNSA. The CDR3 DNA reads as TGTGCCAGCAGCTTCGTTGGGGGGACGCAGTATTTT. Its protein product is CASSFVGGTQYF.

The chain joins TRBV10-3 to TRBJ1-1; a weak D match, TRBD1 (6 bases). V lost 4 bases and J 1 base, leaving 10 bases between the germline ends. Germline values: CDR1 ENHRY, CDR2 SYGVKD. The CDR3 spans 14 residues. As DNA, the CDR3 is TGTGCCATCAGTGTCCGGACAGAGAACACTGAAGCTTTCTTT. Encoded protein: CAISVRTENTEAFF.

The chain carries TRBV4-3 and TRBJ1-5, with D perhaps TRBD1 (5 bases). The CDR3 loop spans 13 amino acids. Germline CDR1 reads LGHNA; CDR2 reads YSLEER. Trimming took 4 bases from V and 5 from J, leaving 9 bases between them. This CDR3 is CASSLRVDQPQHF. In nucleotides, the CDR3 is TGCGCCAGCAGCCTCAGGGTAGATCAGCCCCAGCATTTT.

V usage is TRBV6-2 or TRBV6-3 and J usage is TRBJ2-7, with D perhaps TRBD2 (7 bases). CDR3 length: 15 residues. Trimming removed 3 bases from V and 2 bases from J, with 14 bases in between. Looked up from germline, CDR1 is MNHEY and CDR2 is SVGEGT. This CDR3 is CASSYTGGNAYEQYF. In DNA form, the CDR3 reads TGTGCCAGCAGTTATACGGGGGGCAACGCCTACGAGCAGTACTTC.

The chain uses TRBV7-9 and TRBJ2-3, with D possibly TRBD2 on 7 matching bases. Per germline, CDR1 SEHNR and CDR2 FQNEAQ (reference sequence). The CDR3 consists of 18 residues. V gave up 1 base and J gave up 2 bases, with 19 bases separating them. This chain's CDR3 is CASSLGYYGGGPTDTQYF. CDR3 DNA: TGTGCCAGCAGCTTAGGTTACTATGGCGGGGGCCCCACAGATACGCAGTATTTT.

The chain recombines TRBV18 with TRBJ1-3; 7 bases line up with TRBD1. CDR3 length: 13 amino acids. CDR1 is KGHSH and CDR2 is LQKENI in the germline V gene. The V segment lost 8 bases and the J segment 2 bases; nucleotides outside the gene matches: 3. DNA of the CDR3: TGTGCCAGCACACAGGGGCCTGGAAACACCATATATTTT. It encodes CASTQGPGNTIYF.

This clone has just one count. The rearrangement joins TRBV15 to TRBJ2-7; 10 bases fit TRBD2. The CDR3 length is 15 residues. V shed 0 bases, J shed 6 bases, and the junction held 5 bases outside the gene matches. Germline CDR1 is LNHNV and CDR2 is YYDKDF (reference sequence). The CDR3 coding sequence is TGTGCCACCAGCAGAGATTTAGCGGGGGGCCGCGAGCAGTACTTC. It yields the protein CATSRDLAGGREQYF.

V is TRBV23-1 and J is TRBJ2-7; D gene unclear. TRBV23-1 carries the ORF label, with uncertain function. CDR3 length: 14 residues. Trimming removed 2 bases at V and 5 bases at J, with 13 bases between. The CDR3 DNA follows: TGCGCCAGCAGTCAAGGCGAACAGAACCACGAGCAGTACTTC. Amino acids: CASSQGEQNHEQYF.

This clone was seen a handful of times. The CDR3 nucleotides read TGTGCCAGCAGCTCCCGGGTCGGGGGGAACACCGGGGAGCTGTTTTTT. The encoded protein is CASSSRVGGNTGELFF. V and J are TRBV7-3 and TRBJ2-2; tentative D call: TRBD2 (6 bases). CDR1 and CDR2 from the germline V gene are SGHTA and FQGTGA. Deletions cut 4 bases from V and 1 base from J, with 13 bases between. CDR3 length equals 16 residues.

This clone has a handful of counts. The V gene is TRBV19, the J gene TRBJ2-7; tentative D call: TRBD1 (6 bases). CDR1 is LNHDA and CDR2 is SQIVND in the germline V gene (reference sequence). The CDR3 totals 13 residues. Trimming took 5 bases from V and 4 from J, leaving 12 bases between them. The CDR3 loop reads CASSSWDTYEQYF. CDR3 coding DNA: TGTGCCAGTAGTTCCTGGGACACTTACGAGCAGTACTTC.

This clone was recorded a few times. The chain links TRBV12-3 or TRBV12-4 to TRBJ2-5; D not resolved. V was pared by 0 bases and J by 5 bases, with 7 bases between. This CDR3 comprises 13 residues. This chain's CDR3 is CASSLAGLETQYF. As DNA, the CDR3 is TGTGCCAGCAGTTTAGCGGGCTTGGAGACCCAGTACTTC.

This chain connects TRBV5-1 to TRBJ2-1; 8 bases align to TRBD2. Germline CDR1 SGHRS, CDR2 YFSETQ. The CDR3 consists of 14 residues. The V and J ends lost 6 bases and 4 bases, in that order; junction bases with no gene match: 6. DNA of the CDR3: TGCGCCAGCAAGGGAGCGGGGGCTTACAATGAGCAGTTCTTC. Its protein product is CASKGAGAYNEQFF. Filled out from reference TRBV5-1 and TRBJ2-1, the complete variable domain reads KAGVTQTPRYLIKTRGQQVTLSCSPISGHRSVSWYQQTPGQGLQFLFEYFSETQRNKGNFPGRFSGRQFSNSRSEMNVSTLELGDSALYLCASKGAGAYNEQFFGPGTRLTVL.

The chain employs TRBV6-2 or TRBV6-3 and TRBJ1-5; perhaps TRBD1 as D (6 bases). The length of the CDR3 is 15 residues. CDR1 is MNHEY, CDR2 SVGEGT, per germline. Trimming stripped 6 bases from V and 2 bases from J, with 14 bases between. This CDR3 is CASSTRGYGNQPQHF. The CDR3 nucleotides read TGTGCCAGCAGCACGAGGGGGTATGGCAATCAGCCCCAGCATTTT.

V is TRBV27 and J is TRBJ1-5, with D perhaps TRBD1 (5 bases). This CDR3 is 15 amino acids long. Trimming removed 3 bases from V and 3 bases from J, with 12 bases in between. Germline V gene lookup returns CDR1 MNHEY and CDR2 SMNVEV (reference sequence). This CDR3 reads CASSFRALNNQPQHF. The CDR3 DNA is TGTGCCAGCAGTTTCAGGGCCCTTAACAATCAGCCCCAGCATTTT.

V usage is TRBV7-9 and J usage is TRBJ2-2, with 9 bases fitting TRBD1. The CDR3 covers 15 residues. V was pared by 5 bases and J by 7 bases, with 8 bases of the junction left unmatched. From germline, CDR1 is SEHNR and CDR2 FQNEAQ (reference sequence). The DNA of the CDR3 is TGTGCCAGCAGCGCTACGGACAGGGGCGACGGGGAGCTGTTTTTT. This sequence encodes CASSATDRGDGELFF.

As concerns this clone: Other DNA sequences of this sample code for an identical CDR3. The chain joins TRBV7-2 to TRBJ1-1; weak D call: TRBD1 (5 bases). The CDR3 has 14 amino acids. The V and J ends lost 1 base and 4 bases respectively, with 10 bases between them. Germline CDR1 is SGHTA and CDR2 is FQGNSA. CDR3 region: CASSLDRGSTEAFF. DNA of the CDR3: TGTGCCAGCAGCTTAGACCGGGGGAGCACTGAAGCTTTCTTT.

The chain is built from TRBV5-1 and TRBJ2-2, with a weak D call TRBD1 (6 bases). CDR3 size: 16 residues. The ends were cut back, 2 bases at V and 5 bases at J, with 16 bases in the middle. Germline CDR1 SGHRS, CDR2 YFSETQ. CDR3 amino acids: CASSFTGPRGTGELFF. CDR3 coding DNA: TGCGCCAGCAGCTTTACAGGGCCTCGAGGGACCGGGGAGCTGTTTTTT.

The rearrangement uses TRBV11-1 and TRBJ2-7; 12 bases map to TRBD2. The CDR3 spans 15 residues. V was pared by 6 bases and J by 2 bases, with 5 bases of the junction left unmatched. CDR1 is SGHAT, CDR2 FQDESV, per germline (reference sequence). The CDR3 spells CASSDGLAGPYEQYF. The CDR3 bases are TGTGCCAGCAGTGACGGACTAGCGGGACCCTACGAGCAGTACTTC.

This sequence joins TRBV6-6 and TRBJ2-7; TRBD1 aligns across 7 bases. The germline V gene encodes CDR1 MNHNY and CDR2 SVGAGI (reference sequence). The CDR3 spans 14 residues. The J segment lost 1 base and the V segment lost 0 bases, leaving 0 bases of the junction unmatched. The CDR3 nucleotides read TGTGCCAGCAGTTACTCGGGACAGTCCTACGAGCAGTACTTC. This gives the protein CASSYSGQSYEQYF.

The J gene is TRBJ1-4, the V gene TRBV5-1, with TRBD1 identical over 9 bases. The CDR3 runs to 14 residues. The J segment lost 8 bases and the V segment lost 5 bases, leaving 7 bases of the junction unmatched. Per the germline V gene, CDR1 is SGHRS and CDR2 is YFSETQ. The CDR3 region has the DNA TGCGCCAGCAGGTGGGGACAGGGAGGCGAAAAACTGTTTTTT. Amino acid sequence: CASRWGQGGEKLFF.

The chain combines TRBV21-1 with TRBJ2-3; the tabulated D call, TRBD2, remains unverified against the DNA. TRBV21-1 is designated a pseudogene. This CDR3 spans 14 amino acids. CDR3: CASSTRASLYTQYF. CDR3 sequence (DNA): TGTGCCAGCAGCACCAGAGCGTCCTTGTATACGCAGTATTTT.

V and J are TRBV19 and TRBJ2-6; 8 bases are a match to TRBD1. Germline V gene sequence: CDR1 LNHDA, CDR2 SQIVND (reference sequence). This CDR3 is built from 18 residues. V shed 5 bases and J 4 bases; nucleotides not matched to a gene: 13. CDR3 loop: CASSPDRGYLAGANVLTF. The CDR3 nucleotides are TGTGCCAGTAGTCCTGACAGGGGATACCTGGCAGGGGCCAACGTCCTGACTTTC.